These 3 T cell receptor beta chains were all obtained from the same sample, sequenced in a study of blood T cells in healthy people across ages. A sample-barcoded 5' primer and a J-beta primer mix were used in a second PCR of roughly 7 to 12 cycles. MiXCR, run by TCRdb on the 5' RACE reads, gives a single entry per CDR3 protein. The profile shows around 900,000 distinct CDR3 sequences, roughly 47% of them singletons. The sequencing sample was made of blood. These receptors all stem from a woman aged 60-75 years in good health.

The rearrangement joins TRBV4-1 to TRBJ1-2; D remains ambiguous. V lost 1 base and J 8 bases, leaving 8 bases between the germline ends. This CDR3 contains 12 residues. CDR1 is MGHRA, CDR2 YSYEKL, per germline. This CDR3 reads CASSQGVRGYTF. The CDR3 DNA follows: TGCGCCAGCAGCCAAGGGGTAAGGGGCTACACCTTC.

There are a few counts of this clonotype. The chain employs TRBV18 and TRBJ1-2; possibly TRBD1 for D (5 bases). Trimming cost V 3 bases and J 1 base, with 6 bases left between them. This CDR3 is 13 amino acids long. The germline CDR1 and CDR2 sequences are KGHSH and LQKENI. The CDR3 is CASSPTDNYGYTF. The DNA of the CDR3 is TGTGCCAGCTCACCGACAGATAACTATGGCTACACCTTC.

V and J are TRBV6-6 and TRBJ2-1, with 8 bases fitting TRBD1. From germline, CDR1 is MNHNY and CDR2 SVGAGI (reference sequence). There are 16 residues in the CDR3. V was pared by 4 bases and J by 7 bases, with 12 bases of the junction left unmatched. CDR3 in amino acids: CASSSRQGRLFNEQFF. CDR3 in DNA: TGTGCCAGCAGTTCGCGACAGGGGAGGCTGTTTAATGAGCAGTTCTTC.